Listed below are T cell receptor beta chains from one sample, sequenced in a study of CD8 T cells in Susac syndrome. Each CDR3 protein gets one entry after TCRdb re-called the immunoSEQ multiplex PCR reads with MiXCR. The sample has 250,000 to 300,000 distinct CDR3 sequences; about 88% are singletons. The sample was CD8+ T cells from PBMCs. The receptors were gathered from a human donor with multiple sclerosis. The CDR3 runs from the conserved cysteine through the conserved F or W. Each record gives: clone size, D gene, CDR3 length, V gene, J gene, CDR3 protein, CDR3 DNA. A D gene is named only where the DNA matches it firmly. Clone size appears in some rows only: once, few, many, or a class for an expanded clone.

size: NA
D: NA
length: 14
V: TRBV6-5
J: TRBJ2-1
CDR3: CASSYWQGLNEQFF
DNA: TGTGCCAGCAGTTACTGGCAGGGTCTCAATGAGCAGTTCTTC

size: NA
D: NA
length: 15
V: TRBV7-9
J: TRBJ2-3
CDR3: CASSQGHSPTDTQYF
DNA: TGTGCCAGCAGCCAGGGACATAGCCCAACAGATACGCAGTATTTT

size: NA
D: NA
length: 16
V: TRBV21-1
J: TRBJ2-7
CDR3: CASSKGGGQGAYEQYF
DNA: TGTGCCAGCAGCAAAGGAGGAGGACAAGGGGCCTACGAGCAGTACTTC

size: NA
D: TRBD1
length: 12
V: TRBV30
J: TRBJ1-6
CDR3: CAWGQGGTPLHF
DNA: TGTGCCTGGGGACAGGGGGGCACACCCCTCCACTTT

size: few
D: NA
length: 17
V: TRBV12-5
J: TRBJ2-7
CDR3: CASGSGPQRLNLYEQYF
DNA: TGTGCTAGTGGTTCGGGTCCCCAGCGCCTCAACCTCTACGAGCAGTACTTC

size: NA
D: TRBD1
length: 13
V: TRBV9
J: TRBJ1-2
CDR3: CASNPGDSYGYTF
DNA: TGTGCCAGCAACCCGGGGGACAGCTATGGCTACACCTTC

size: NA
D: NA
length: 13
V: TRBV27
J: TRBJ2-7
CDR3: CASSFGVRGEQYF
DNA: TGTGCCAGCAGTTTCGGGGTTAGGGGCGAGCAGTACTTC

size: once
D: TRBD2
length: 14
V: TRBV27
J: TRBJ2-3
CDR3: CASSLGTSGDTQYF
DNA: TGTGCCAGCAGTCTTGGGACTAGCGGAGATACGCAGTATTTT

size: NA
D: NA
length: 14
V: TRBV27
J: TRBJ2-1
CDR3: CASSPLYAGDEQFF
DNA: TGTGCCAGCAGTCCACTCTATGCGGGCGATGAGCAGTTCTTC

size: many
D: NA
length: 12
V: TRBV11-2
J: TRBJ2-3
CDR3: CASSLGADTQYF
DNA: TGTGCCAGCAGCTTAGGTGCAGATACGCAGTATTTT

size: NA
D: NA
length: 13
V: TRBV12-5
J: TRBJ2-1
CDR3: CASGFGSYNEQFF
DNA: TGTGCTAGTGGTTTCGGCTCCTACAATGAGCAGTTCTTC